One and the same sample provided the 3 T cell receptor beta chains below, sequenced in a study of early T cells in non-severe SARS-CoV-2 infection. TCRdb used MiXCR to reprocess the 5' RACE reads, holding one entry per CDR3 protein. Found here are some 30,000 distinct CDR3 sequences, around 4.3% of them singletons; the top ten hold over 5%. The sample taken for sequencing was whole blood. These receptors originate from an adult who was a healthcare worker with PCR-confirmed SARS-CoV-2 infection or an uninfected control (not recorded which).

In its sample, this clonotype was seen many times. This chain joins TRBV12-3 or TRBV12-4 and TRBJ1-5; D may be TRBD1 (6 bases). CDR3 size: 17 residues. The ends were cut back, 2 bases at V and 2 bases at J, with 16 bases in the middle. The CDR3, as DNA: TGTGCCAGCAGTTTATGGTCCCAAGGGGGTGGCAATCAGCCCCAGCATTTT. Translating it yields CASSLWSQGGGNQPQHF.

This clonotype was picked up many times. CDR3 sequence (DNA): TGTGCCAGCAGTGAACGGTTGACTAGCTCCGGGGAGCTGTTTTTT. Encoded protein: CASSERLTSSGELFF. V is TRBV2 and J is TRBJ2-2; 7 nucleotides align to TRBD2. The V and J ends lost 2 bases and 6 bases, in that order; junction bases with no gene match: 6. CDR3 length: 15 residues. Germline loops: CDR1 SNHLY, CDR2 FYNNEI.

This clonotype was observed at least ten times. The V gene is TRBV11-2, the J gene TRBJ2-5; TRBD1 aligns across 8 bases. Trimming took 6 bases from V and 1 from J; bases not matched to a gene: 4. The CDR3 spans 14 residues. Per germline, CDR1 SGHAT and CDR2 FQNNGV. CDR3 region: CASSPTGGQETQYF. The CDR3 bases are TGTGCCAGCAGTCCAACAGGGGGCCAAGAGACCCAGTACTTC.